Sequencing of this TCR beta chain was carried out in a study of human T cells and chemical hapten exposure. TCRdb re-called the RACE reads with MiXCR, one entry per CDR3 protein. The sample contains some 110,000 distinct CDR3 sequences, around 10% of which appear only once. As regards this clonotype: The DNA is left out, because the CDR3 cannot be placed on it with certainty; the CDR3 is given as TCRdb lists it.

Regarding time point: patch test 1, 2 weeks after DPC sensitization. Regarding treatment: therapeutic diphenylcyclopropenone sensitization with weekly scalp DPC. Ends included, the CDR3 has 12 residues. Germline loops: CDR1 SGHAT, CDR2 FQNNGV. The chain uses TRBV11-2 and TRBJ1-2. The sequenced sample was whole blood, obtained in connection with sensitization to the hapten diphenylcyclopropenone (DPC). The sequence was obtained from a woman in her 50s with alopecia areata. Some clones in this sample may be carry-over from other donors' samples. This CDR3 is CASSFNVGGGTF.